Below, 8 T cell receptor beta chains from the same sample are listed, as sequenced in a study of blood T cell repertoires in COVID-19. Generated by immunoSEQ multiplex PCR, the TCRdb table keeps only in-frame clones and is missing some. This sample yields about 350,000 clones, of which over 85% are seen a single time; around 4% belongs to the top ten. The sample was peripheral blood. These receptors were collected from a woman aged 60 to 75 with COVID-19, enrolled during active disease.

CDR3 amino acids: CASSLAGSPTEAFF. The CDR3 region has the DNA TGTGCCAGCAGCTTAGCAGGGTCTCCCACTGAAGCTTTCTTT. The gene calls are TRBV9 and TRBJ1-1; perhaps TRBD1 as D (5 bases). Germline V gives CDR1 SGDLS, CDR2 YYNGEE. The length of the CDR3 is 14 residues. V was pared by 4 bases and J by 4 bases, with 14 bases between.

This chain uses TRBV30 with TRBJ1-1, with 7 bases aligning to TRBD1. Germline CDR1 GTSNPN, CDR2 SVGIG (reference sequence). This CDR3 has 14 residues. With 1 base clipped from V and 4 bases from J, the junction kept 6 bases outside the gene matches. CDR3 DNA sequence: TGTGCCTGGAGTGGACAGGGAGATTCCACTGAAGCTTTCTTT. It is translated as CAWSGQGDSTEAFF.

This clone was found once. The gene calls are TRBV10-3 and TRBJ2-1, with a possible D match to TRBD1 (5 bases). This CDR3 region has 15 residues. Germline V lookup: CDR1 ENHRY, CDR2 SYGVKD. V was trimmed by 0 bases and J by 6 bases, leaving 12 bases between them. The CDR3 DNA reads TGTGCCATCAGTGAGTCTCGTCAGGGATCCAATGAGCAGTTCTTC. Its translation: CAISESRQGSNEQFF.

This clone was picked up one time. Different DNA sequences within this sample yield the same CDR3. DNA for the CDR3: TGCAGTGCTAGTCCCCGGGACACTGAAGCTTTCTTT. This translates into CSASPRDTEAFF. This chain links TRBV20-1 with TRBJ1-1; unclear D gene. The CDR3 contains 12 residues. Germline CDR1 is DFQATT and CDR2 is SNEGSKA (reference sequence). V lost 3 bases and J lost 3, with 8 bases in between.

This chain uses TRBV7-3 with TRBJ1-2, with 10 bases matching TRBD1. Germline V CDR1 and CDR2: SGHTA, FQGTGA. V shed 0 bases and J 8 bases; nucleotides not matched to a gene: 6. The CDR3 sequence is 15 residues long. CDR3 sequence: CASSLTMTGGFGYTF. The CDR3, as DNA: TGTGCCAGCAGCTTAACGATGACAGGGGGCTTCGGCTACACCTTC. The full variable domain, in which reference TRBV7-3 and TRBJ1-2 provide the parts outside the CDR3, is GAGVSQTPSNKVTEKGKYVELRCDPISGHTALYWYRQSLGQGPEFLIYFQGTGAADDSGLPNDRFFAVRPEGSVSTLKIQRTERGDSAVYLCASSLTMTGGFGYTFGSGTRLTVV.

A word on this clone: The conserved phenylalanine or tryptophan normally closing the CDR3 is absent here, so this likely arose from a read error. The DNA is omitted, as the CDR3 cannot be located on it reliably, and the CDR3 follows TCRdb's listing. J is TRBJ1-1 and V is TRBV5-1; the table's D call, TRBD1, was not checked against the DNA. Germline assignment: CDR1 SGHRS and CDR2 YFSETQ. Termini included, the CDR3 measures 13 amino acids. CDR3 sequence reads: CASSQGQGRLGSL.

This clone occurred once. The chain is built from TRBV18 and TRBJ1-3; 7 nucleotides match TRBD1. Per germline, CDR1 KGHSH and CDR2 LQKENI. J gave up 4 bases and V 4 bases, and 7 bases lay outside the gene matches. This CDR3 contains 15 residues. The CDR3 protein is CASSRDRQGGNTIYF. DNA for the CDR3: TGTGCCAGCTCACGGGATAGACAGGGCGGAAACACCATATATTTT.

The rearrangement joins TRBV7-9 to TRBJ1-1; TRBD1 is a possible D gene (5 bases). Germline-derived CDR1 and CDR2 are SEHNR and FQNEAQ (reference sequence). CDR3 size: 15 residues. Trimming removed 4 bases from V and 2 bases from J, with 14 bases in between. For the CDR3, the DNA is TGTGCCAGCAGCTCCCGACAGACGGTAAACACTGAAGCTTTCTTT. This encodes CASSSRQTVNTEAFF. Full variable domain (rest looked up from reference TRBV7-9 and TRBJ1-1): DTGVSQNPRHKITKRGQNVTFRCDPISEHNRLYWYRQTLGQGPEFLTYFQNEAQLEKSRLLSDRFSAERPKGSFSTLEIQRTEQGDSAMYLCASSSRQTVNTEAFFGQGTRLTVV.